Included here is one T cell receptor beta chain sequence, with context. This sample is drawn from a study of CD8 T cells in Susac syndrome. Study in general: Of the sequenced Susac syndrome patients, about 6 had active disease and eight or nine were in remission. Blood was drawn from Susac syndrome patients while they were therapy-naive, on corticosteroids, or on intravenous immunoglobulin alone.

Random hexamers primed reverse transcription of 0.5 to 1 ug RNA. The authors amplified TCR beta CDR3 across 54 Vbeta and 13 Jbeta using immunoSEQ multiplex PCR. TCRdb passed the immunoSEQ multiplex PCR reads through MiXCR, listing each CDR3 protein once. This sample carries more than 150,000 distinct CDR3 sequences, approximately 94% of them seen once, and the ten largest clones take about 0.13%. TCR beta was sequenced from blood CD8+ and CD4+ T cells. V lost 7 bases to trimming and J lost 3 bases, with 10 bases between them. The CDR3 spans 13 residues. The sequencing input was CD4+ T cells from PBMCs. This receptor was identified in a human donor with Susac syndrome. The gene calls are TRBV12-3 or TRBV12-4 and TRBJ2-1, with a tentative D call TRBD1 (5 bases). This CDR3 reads CASIRQGYNEQFF. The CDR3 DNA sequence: TGTGCCAGCATTAGGCAGGGCTACAATGAGCAGTTCTTC.